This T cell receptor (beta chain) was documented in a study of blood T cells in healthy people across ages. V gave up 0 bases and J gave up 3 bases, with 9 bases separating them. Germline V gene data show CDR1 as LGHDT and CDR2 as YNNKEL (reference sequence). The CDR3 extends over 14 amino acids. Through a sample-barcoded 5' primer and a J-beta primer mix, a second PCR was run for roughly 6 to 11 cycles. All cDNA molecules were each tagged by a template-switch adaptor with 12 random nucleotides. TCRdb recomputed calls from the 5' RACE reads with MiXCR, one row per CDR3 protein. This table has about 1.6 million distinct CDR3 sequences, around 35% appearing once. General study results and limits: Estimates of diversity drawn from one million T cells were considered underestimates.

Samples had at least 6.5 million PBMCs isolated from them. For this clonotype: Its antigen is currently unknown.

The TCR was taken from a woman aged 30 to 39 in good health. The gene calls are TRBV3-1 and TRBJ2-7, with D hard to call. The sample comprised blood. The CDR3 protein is CASSQDNRNYEQYF. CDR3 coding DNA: TGTGCCAGCAGCCAAGATAACCGGAACTACGAGCAGTACTTC.